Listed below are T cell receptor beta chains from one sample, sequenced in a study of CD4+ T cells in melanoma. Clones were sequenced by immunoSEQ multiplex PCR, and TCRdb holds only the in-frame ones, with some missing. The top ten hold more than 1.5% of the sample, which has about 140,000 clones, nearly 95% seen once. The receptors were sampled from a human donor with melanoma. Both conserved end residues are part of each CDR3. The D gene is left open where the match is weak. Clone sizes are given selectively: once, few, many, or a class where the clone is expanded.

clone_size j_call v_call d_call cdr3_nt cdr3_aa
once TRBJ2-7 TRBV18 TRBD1 TGTGCCAGCTCACCAAGGACAGGGGCCAACGAGCAGTACTTC CASSPRTGANEQYF
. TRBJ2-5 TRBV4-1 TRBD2 TGCGCCAGCAGCCAAGGACTAACCCTGGCGGGGGGACTTCAAGAGACCCAGTACTTC CASSQGLTLAGGLQETQYF
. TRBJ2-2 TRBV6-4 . TGTGCCAGCAGTGAAGCGCACCGGGACACCGGGGAGCTGTTTTTT CASSEAHRDTGELFF
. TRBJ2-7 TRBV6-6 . TGTGCCAGCAGTTACGGTACAGTCTACGAGCAGTACTTC CASSYGTVYEQYF
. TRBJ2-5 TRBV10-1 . TGCGCCAGCAGTTACAACGTACAAGAGACCCAGTACTTC CASSYNVQETQYF
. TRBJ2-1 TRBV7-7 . TGTGCCAGCAGCAAATCCGTGGCGCTCGGCAATGAGCAGTTCTTC CASSKSVALGNEQFF
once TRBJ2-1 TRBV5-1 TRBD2 TGCGCCAGCAGCTCGGACAAGACTAGCGGGGTGCAGTTCTTC CASSSDKTSGVQFF
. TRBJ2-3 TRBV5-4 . TGTGCCAGCAGCCCGCCAGGGGCGGGCACAGATACGCAGTATTTT CASSPPGAGTDTQYF
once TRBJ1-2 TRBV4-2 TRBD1 TGTGCCAGCAGCCAAGATTTCGTTTCGGGACAGGGTATCTATGGCTACACCTTC CASSQDFVSGQGIYGYTF
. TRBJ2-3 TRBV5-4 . TGTGCCAGCAGCCCCGCGCGCGTGACTGTCACAGATACGCAGTATTTT CASSPARVTVTDTQYF
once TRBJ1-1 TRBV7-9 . TGTGCCAGCAGCGGACAGTGGGGCACTGAAGCTTTCTTT CASSGQWGTEAFF
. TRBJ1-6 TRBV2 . TGTGCCAGCTGTGTCCTCAATTCACCCCTCCACTTT CASCVLNSPLHF
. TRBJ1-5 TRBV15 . TGTGCCACCAGCAGAGTAGACCCCGGGAGCAATCAGCCCCAGCATTTT CATSRVDPGSNQPQHF
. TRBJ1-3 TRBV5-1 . TGCGCCAGCAGCTTTCGGGGTGGTGACTCTGGAAACACCATATATTTT CASSFRGGDSGNTIYF
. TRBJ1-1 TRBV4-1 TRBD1 TGCGCCAGCAGCCACGCTCTCACAGGGGGCAAAACTGAAGCTTTCTTT CASSHALTGGKTEAFF
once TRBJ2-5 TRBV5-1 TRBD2 TGCGCCAGCAGTCCGGGACTAGGAGGCGAGACCCAGTACTTC CASSPGLGGETQYF
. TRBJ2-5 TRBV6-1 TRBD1 TGTGCCAGCAGTGAAGCGCTGCCCGGGACAGGGGCTCGAGAGACCCAGTACTTC CASSEALPGTGARETQYF
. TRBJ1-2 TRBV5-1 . TGCGCCAGCAGCTTGGTTGGGGGCCCGTCCTATGGCTACACCTTC CASSLVGGPSYGYTF
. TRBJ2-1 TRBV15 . TGTGCCACCAGCAGAGGGCAAGCAGAGCAGTTCTTC CATSRGQAEQFF
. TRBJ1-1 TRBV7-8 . TGTGCCAGCAGCTTACAAACGACAGGTGGAGCTTTCTTT CASSLQTTGGAFF
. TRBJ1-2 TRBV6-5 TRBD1 TGTGCCAGCAGGCGACCGGACAGGGGGATTGATGGCTACACCTTC CASRRPDRGIDGYTF
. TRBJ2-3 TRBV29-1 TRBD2 TGCAGCGCAACCGGCATAGGACTAGGCAAGGAAGATACGCAGTATTTT CSATGIGLGKEDTQYF
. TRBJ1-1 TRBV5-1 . TGCGCCAGCAGCCTCGGGGAATCCCGAGTGACAGAAGCTTTCTTT CASSLGESRVTEAFF
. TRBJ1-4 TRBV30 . TGTGCCTGGAAATCCCACAGGATAGCAAAACTGTTTTTT CAWKSHRIAKLFF
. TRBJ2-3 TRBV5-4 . TGTGCCAGCAGCTCTCCGGGACCAGGCACAGATACGCAGTATTTT CASSSPGPGTDTQYF
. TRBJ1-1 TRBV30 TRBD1 TGTGCCTGGGGGACAGGGGGTTGGACTGAAGCTTTCTTT CAWGTGGWTEAFF
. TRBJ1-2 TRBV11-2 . TGTGCCAGCAGACTAAGCGATCAGGGTAGCTATGGCTACACCTTC CASRLSDQGSYGYTF
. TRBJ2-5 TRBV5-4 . TGTGCCAGCAGCTTGGCGGGTCGGACCCAGTACTTC CASSLAGRTQYF
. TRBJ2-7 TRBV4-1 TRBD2 TGCGCCAGCAGCCTCTCCGGCGGGGGGTACTACGAGCAGTACTTC CASSLSGGGYYEQYF
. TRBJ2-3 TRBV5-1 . TGCGCCAGCAGCTTCAGACAGTTCACAGATACGCAGTATTTT CASSFRQFTDTQYF
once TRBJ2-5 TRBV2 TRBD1 TGTGCCAGCGCGGACAGGGGCGAGACCCAGTACTTC CASADRGETQYF
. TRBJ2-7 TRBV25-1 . TGTGCCAGCAGACAAGCCAAATCGGAGAAGCAGTACTTC CASRQAKSEKQYF
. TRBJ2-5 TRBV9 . TGTGCCAGCAGCGTAGTAGACCAAGAGACCCAGTACTTC CASSVVDQETQYF
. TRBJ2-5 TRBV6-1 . TGTGCCACCTCACGTCCGGGGGCCCAAGAGACCCAGTACTTC CATSRPGAQETQYF
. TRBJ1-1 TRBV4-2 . TGTGCCAGCAGCCATTTCGGGCTGAACACTGAAGCTTTCTTT CASSHFGLNTEAFF
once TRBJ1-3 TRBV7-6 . TGTGCCAGTCCCCGGACGGACCTTCTTAGCTCTGGAAACACCATATATTTT CASPRTDLLSSGNTIYF